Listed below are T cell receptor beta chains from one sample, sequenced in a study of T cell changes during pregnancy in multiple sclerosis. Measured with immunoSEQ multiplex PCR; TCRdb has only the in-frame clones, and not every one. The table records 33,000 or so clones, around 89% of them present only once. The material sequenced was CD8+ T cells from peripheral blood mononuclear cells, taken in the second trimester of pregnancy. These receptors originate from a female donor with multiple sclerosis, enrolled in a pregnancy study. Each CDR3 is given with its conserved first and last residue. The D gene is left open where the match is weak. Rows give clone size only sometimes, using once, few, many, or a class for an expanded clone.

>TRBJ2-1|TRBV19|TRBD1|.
TGTGCCAGTAGTAGGATCCAGGGGGCATTGAATGAGCAGTTCTTC
CASSRIQGALNEQFF
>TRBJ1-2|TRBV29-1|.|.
TGCAGCGTTTTGCGGTCGGCCGCTGATGGTGGCTACACCTTC
CSVLRSAADGGYTF
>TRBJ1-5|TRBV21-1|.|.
TGTGCCAGCAGCAGAAAACAGGTTCGTCAGCCCCAGCATTTT
CASSRKQVRQPQHF
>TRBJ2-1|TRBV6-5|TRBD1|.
TGTGCCAGCAGCAGGACAGGGGAGGGGGAGCAGTTCTTC
CASSRTGEGEQFF
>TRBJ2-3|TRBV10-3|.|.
TGTGCCATCAGCCACCCCCGGGAAGGCCCGGGCACAGATACGCAGTATTTT
CAISHPREGPGTDTQYF
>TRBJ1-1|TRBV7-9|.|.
TGTGCCAGCAGCTTGATTGGTTCCGGTCACACTGAAGCTTTCTTT
CASSLIGSGHTEAFF
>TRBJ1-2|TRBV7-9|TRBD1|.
TGTGCCAGCAGCCCCTTGATGGGGGGACAGAGTTGGGTACTTGATGGCTACACCTTC
CASSPLMGGQSWVLDGYTF
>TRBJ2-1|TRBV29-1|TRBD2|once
TGCAGCGTTGGTCTAGCGGGAGTGTATGAGCAGTTCTTC
CSVGLAGVYEQFF
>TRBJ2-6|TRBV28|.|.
TGTGCCAGCAGTTGGGGGGGGACATCTGGGGCCAACGTCCTGACTTTC
CASSWGGTSGANVLTF
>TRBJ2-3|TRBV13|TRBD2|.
TGTGCCAGCAGCTCCCGCGGGACTATACTCACAGATACGCAGTATTTT
CASSSRGTILTDTQYF
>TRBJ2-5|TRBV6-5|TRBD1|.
TGTGCCAGCAGTCCGTACAGGGGGCAAGAGACCCAGTACTTC
CASSPYRGQETQYF
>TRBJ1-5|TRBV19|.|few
TGTGCCAGTAGTATAGTGGGGGGGCCGGGCAATCAGCCCCAGCATTTT
CASSIVGGPGNQPQHF
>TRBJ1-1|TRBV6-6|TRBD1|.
TGTGCCAGCAGTTATGGGAGACAGGGTTACACTGAAGCTTTCTTT
CASSYGRQGYTEAFF
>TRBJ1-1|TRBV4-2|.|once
TGTGCCAGCAGCGCCAGGGACACGGCGACGAACACTGAAGCTTTCTTT
CASSARDTATNTEAFF
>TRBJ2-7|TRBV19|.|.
TGTGCCAGTAGTATAGGGGACACCACCTCCTACGAGCAGTACTTC
CASSIGDTTSYEQYF
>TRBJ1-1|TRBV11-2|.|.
TGTGCCAGCAGCCTAACAGTTACAGCGAACACTGAAGCTTTCTTT
CASSLTVTANTEAFF
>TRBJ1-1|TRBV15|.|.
TGTGCCACCAGCAGACGAGGAGCGGGGCGGGAGGAAGCTTTCTTT
CATSRRGAGREEAFF
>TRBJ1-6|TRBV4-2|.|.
TGTGCCAGCAGCCAAGCGGCCGGGGAGGTTTCACCCCTCCACTTT
CASSQAAGEVSPLHF
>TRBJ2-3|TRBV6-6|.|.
TGTGCCAGCAGTTACCGGGGTCCTACTAGCACAGATACGCAGTATTTT
CASSYRGPTSTDTQYF
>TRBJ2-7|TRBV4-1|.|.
TGCGCCAGCAGCCAAGAACAGGGAAGCTACGAGCAGTACTTC
CASSQEQGSYEQYF
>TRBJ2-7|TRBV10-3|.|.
TGTGCCATCAGTGTGTCTGGGGCGGAGCCCTACGAGCAGTACTTC
CAISVSGAEPYEQYF
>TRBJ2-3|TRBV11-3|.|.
TGTGCCAGCAGCCAAGCGGGCATGACAGATACGCAGTATTTT
CASSQAGMTDTQYF
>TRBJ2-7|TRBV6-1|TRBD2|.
TGTGCCAGCAGTGAAGGGCTAGCGGTAGGCTACGAGCAGTACTTC
CASSEGLAVGYEQYF
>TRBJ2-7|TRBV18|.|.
TGTGCCAGCTCACCACTTCACTCCGACGAGCAGTACTTC
CASSPLHSDEQYF
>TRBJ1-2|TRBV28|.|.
TGTGCCAGCAGTTTAACGGGGGGAGGGGGCTACACCTTC
CASSLTGGGGYTF
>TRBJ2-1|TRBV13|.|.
TGTGCCAGCAGCCTCGACACCTACAATGAGCAGTTCTTC
CASSLDTYNEQFF
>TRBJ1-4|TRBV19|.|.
TGTGCCAGTAGCGAGGACTTGGGGGCGTATGAAAAACTGTTTTTT
CASSEDLGAYEKLFF
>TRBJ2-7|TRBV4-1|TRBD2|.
TGCGCCAGCAGCCCCGTAGCGGGAGGGCCCTCCGAGCAGTACTTC
CASSPVAGGPSEQYF